This T cell receptor beta chain derives from a study of cytomegalovirus exposure and HLA in healthy donors. This PCR relied on a set of 60 Vbeta primers and 13 Jbeta primers. Generated by immunoSEQ multiplex PCR, the TCRdb table keeps only in-frame clones and is missing some. The profile covers about 160,000 clones, with 75% to 90% appearing a single time and almost 2% taken by the ten largest. Per the germline V gene, CDR1 is MNHEY and CDR2 is SMNVEV (reference sequence). This CDR3 is built from 15 residues. Trimming left V 3 bases short and J 0 bases short, with 10 bases between. The chain joins TRBV27 to TRBJ2-3, with a weak D call TRBD1 (5 bases). This clonotype was obtained from a woman aged 18-29 years in good health and CMV-seronegative. Specimen: PBMCs. The CDR3 nucleotides read TGTGCCAGCAGTTTCCTGCAGGGCAGCACAGATACGCAGTATTTT. It codes for CASSFLQGSTDTQYF.